This TCR beta chain is drawn from a study of T cells after somatic rescue of genetic block. The data were produced by immunoSEQ multiplex PCR, yet TCRdb's version contains in-frame clones alone and is incomplete. In the table there are about 88,000 clones, 90% of which are singletons. V lost 2 bases, J lost 1 base, and 2 bases lay in between. CDR1 and CDR2 from the germline V gene are MNHEY and SMNVEV (reference sequence). There are 12 residues in the CDR3. About this clone: Other DNA sequences in the same sample also yield this CDR3.

This sequence was found in a woman aged 18 to 35. The sequencing sample was made of peripheral blood mononuclear cells (PBMCs). This chain connects TRBV27 to TRBJ1-1; D call uncertain. The CDR3 reads CASSLGNTEAFF. As DNA, the CDR3 is TGTGCCAGCAGTTTAGGGAACACTGAAGCTTTCTTT.